These 22 T cell receptor beta chains share one sample of origin, sequenced in a study of CXCR3-negative and CXCR3-positive naive CD8 T cells. Whole-study results and caveats: More hydrophobic TRB CDR3s were found in CXCR3-positive naive cells than in CXCR3-negative naive cells.

Their target antigens are unknown. Researchers prepared the TRB cDNA libraries using 5' RACE with UMI labels. TCRdb reprocessed the 5' RACE reads; each CDR3 protein has one entry and no DNA is given. The table lists 7,500 or so distinct CDR3 sequences. Specimen: naive CXCR3+ CD8+ T cells from blood. Documented subset: CD45RO-CCR7+CD27+CD95- naive CD8+ T cells expressing CXCR3 (TNR3+). The receptors originated from a human donor in good health. Some clones in this sample may be carry-over from other donors' samples.

The chain carries TRBV7-6 and TRBJ2-6. The CDR3 covers 15 residues. Germline values: CDR1 SGHVS, CDR2 FNYEAQ. Here the CDR3 reads CASSLSTTGANVLTF.

The chain couples TRBV5-1 to TRBJ2-1; lacking DNA, the TRBD1 call made by TCRdb goes unchecked. The CDR3 extends over 16 amino acids. CDR1 is SGHRS and CDR2 is YFSETQ in the germline V gene. CDR3: CASSWPGTDSYNEQFF.

The chain has TRBV29-1 and TRBJ2-7. Germline V gene lookup returns CDR1 SQVTM and CDR2 ANQGSEA. The CDR3 covers 15 residues. The CDR3 sequence is CSVELRDINSYEQYF.

Frequency places this clonotype as medium-sized. CDR3 in amino acids: CASSRVGITSTDTQYF. V usage is TRBV5-1 and J usage is TRBJ2-3; TCRdb proposes TRBD2, but this gene call is untestable without DNA. CDR3 length: 16 amino acids. Germline values: CDR1 SGHRS, CDR2 YFSETQ.

Judged by frequency, this clonotype is medium-sized. The chain couples TRBV5-1 to TRBJ1-1; TCRdb gives TRBD1 as the D gene, but with no DNA this cannot be confirmed. Germline assignment: CDR1 SGHRS and CDR2 YFSETQ. CDR3 length: 11 amino acids. CDR3 loop: CATRATGEAFF.

The chain uses TRBV7-9 and TRBJ2-7. Germline assignment: CDR1 SEHNR and CDR2 FQNEAQ (reference sequence). The CDR3 sequence is 14 residues long. The CDR3 protein is CASSLLQLSYEQYF.

The chain uses TRBV14 and TRBJ1-2; the TRBD1 assignment by TCRdb is unverifiable without DNA. Germline V gene sequence: CDR1 SGHDN, CDR2 FVKESK. The CDR3 spans 16 residues. This CDR3 is CASSQDRLGPGYGYTF.

The rearrangement uses TRBV19 and TRBJ2-7. Germline V gene lookup returns CDR1 LNHDA and CDR2 SQIVND (reference sequence). The CDR3 runs to 13 residues. The CDR3 protein is CASSVQGPNEQYF.

By frequency, this clonotype registers medium-sized (0.01 to 0.1%). V gene TRBV29-1 combines with J gene TRBJ1-2; TCRdb calls TRBD1, which cannot be checked without DNA. The CDR3 totals 15 residues. The germline V gene encodes CDR1 SQVTM and CDR2 ANQGSEA. This CDR3 is CSVERETRQGSGYTF.

The chain couples TRBV9 to TRBJ1-3; TCRdb's D call, TRBD1, is unchecked because there is no DNA. Germline values: CDR1 SGDLS, CDR2 YYNGEE. There are 15 residues in the CDR3. CDR3 loop: CASSPGRSSGNTIYF. Using reference TRBV9 and TRBJ1-3 for the parts outside the CDR3, the full variable domain is DSGVTQTPKHLITATGQRVTLRCSPRSGDLSVYWYQQSLDQGLQFLIQYYNGEERAKGNILERFSAQQFPDLHSELNLSSLELGDSALYFCASSPGRSSGNTIYFGEGSWLTVV.

This chain joins TRBV4-1 and TRBJ2-5; as DNA is missing, the TRBD2 call by TCRdb cannot be tested. Germline V gene data show CDR1 as MGHRA and CDR2 as YSYEKL. CDR3 size: 15 residues. CDR3 region: CASSRSMGRPETQYF.

The chain recombines TRBV12-3 or TRBV12-4 with TRBJ2-5; the D call of TRBD2 rests on TCRdb alone, since no DNA is present to check it. This CDR3 comprises 14 residues. CDR3 region: CASSLERGEETQYF.

The chain uses TRBV19 and TRBJ2-3. Looked up from germline, CDR1 is LNHDA and CDR2 is SQIVND (reference sequence). The CDR3 spans 13 residues. The CDR3 here is CASSMNPTDTQYF.

V and J are TRBV29-1 and TRBJ2-7; the TRBD1 assignment by TCRdb is unverifiable without DNA. Per germline, CDR1 SQVTM and CDR2 ANQGSEA. The CDR3 sequence is 15 residues long. The CDR3 here is CSVEFPGHGDYEQYF.

The rearrangement links TRBV2 to TRBJ1-3. The CDR3 sequence is 16 residues long. Per the germline V gene, CDR1 is SNHLY and CDR2 is FYNNEI. CDR3 protein: CASTTFGSSAGNTIYF.

The V and J genes are TRBV4-2 and TRBJ2-7. The germline CDR1 and CDR2 sequences are LGHNA and YNFKEQ. The CDR3 runs 14 residues. The CDR3 region is CASSQDSSGDEQYF.

This chain uses TRBV11-2 with TRBJ2-7. Germline V CDR1 and CDR2: SGHAT, FQNNGV. The CDR3 spans 15 residues. The CDR3 sequence: CASSLDLYQLYEQYF.

V and J are TRBV9 and TRBJ2-7. Germline assignment: CDR1 SGDLS and CDR2 YYNGEE. The CDR3 consists of 13 residues. The CDR3 reads CASSFRTGLEQYF.

Judged by frequency, this clonotype is medium-sized. V usage is TRBV29-1 and J usage is TRBJ2-3. CDR1 and CDR2 (germline): SQVTM, ANQGSEA. The CDR3 consists of 15 residues. The CDR3 sequence: CSVEVIAAGTDTQYF.

This clonotype is medium-sized by frequency. The chain is built from TRBV3-1 and TRBJ2-1; TCRdb designates TRBD1, a call that cannot be tested without DNA. CDR1 is LGHDT, CDR2 YNNKEL, per germline (reference sequence). The CDR3 length is 17 residues. CDR3 loop: CASSPGARGGVWNEQFF.

This chain joins TRBV5-5 and TRBJ2-2; no DNA is available, so the TRBD2 call from TCRdb remains unchecked. This CDR3 contains 18 residues. Germline-derived CDR1 and CDR2 are SGHKS and YYEKEE (reference sequence). The CDR3 spells CASSQEAVLAGVAGELFF.

Measured by frequency, this clonotype is medium-sized. This chain uses TRBV5-6 with TRBJ2-7; TCRdb's assignment of TRBD2 cannot be checked, as there is no DNA. Germline V gene data show CDR1 as SGHDT and CDR2 as YYEEEE. The CDR3 has 18 residues. The CDR3 sequence: CASSLEGTSGGTIYEQYF.